The rows below give T cell receptor beta chains drawn from one sample of a study of OX40 agonist ivuxolimab in advanced cancers. Repertoires were generated with immunoSEQ multiplex PCR, while TCRdb's copy carries only in-frame clones and drops some. The data contain approximately 21,000 clones, around four fifths of them singletons. The source material was CD4+ or CD8+ T cells sorted from blood, sampled in a trial of the OX40 agonist ivuxolimab. These TCRs come from an adult with an advanced solid tumor such as melanoma, head and neck, liver or kidney cancer. Each CDR3 is given with its conserved first and last residue. A D gene is named only where the DNA matches it firmly. A clone size is listed for some rows: how often the clone was seen (once, few, many), or a class if it is expanded.

j_call	cdr3_length	d_call	v_call	clone_size	cdr3_aa	cdr3_nt
TRBJ1-2	17	.	TRBV7-2	.	CASSLVRQGGGNYGYTF	TGTGCCAGCAGCTTAGTTAGGCAGGGAGGCGGGAACTATGGCTACACCTTC
TRBJ2-1	11	.	TRBV4-2	.	CASSQQNEQFF	TGTGCCAGCAGCCAACAAAATGAGCAGTTCTTC
TRBJ1-1	12	.	TRBV6-1	.	CASSELVGGAFF	TGTGCCAGCAGTGAGCTAGTGGGAGGAGCTTTCTTT
TRBJ2-2	14	TRBD2	TRBV10-1	.	CASSEWGGTGELFF	TGCGCCAGCAGTGAATGGGGGGGAACCGGGGAGCTGTTTTTT
TRBJ2-6	17	.	TRBV27	.	CASSLGRIGSGANVLTF	TGTGCCAGCAGTTTAGGCAGGATCGGTTCTGGGGCCAACGTCCTGACTTTC
TRBJ2-7	13	.	TRBV2	.	CASSGQLSYEQYF	TGTGCCAGCAGCGGACAGCTCTCCTACGAGCAGTACTTC
TRBJ2-5	13	.	TRBV7-7	few	CASSLARVETQYF	TGTGCCAGCAGCTTAGCCAGGGTGGAGACCCAGTACTTC
TRBJ1-5	12	TRBD1	TRBV28	.	CASSLGQGPQHF	TGTGCCAGCAGTTTAGGACAGGGGCCCCAGCATTTT
TRBJ1-4	15	TRBD1	TRBV5-1	.	CASSLGTGAYEKLFF	TGCGCCAGCAGCTTGGGGACAGGAGCATATGAAAAACTGTTTTTT
TRBJ2-1	15	.	TRBV10-1	.	CASSDGHRTLQGQFF	TGCGCCAGCAGTGACGGACACCGCACCCTTCAGGGGCAGTTCTTC
TRBJ2-1	15	TRBD1	TRBV5-8	.	CASSRGQGYLNEQFF	TGTGCCAGCAGCCGGGGACAGGGGTATCTAAATGAGCAGTTCTTC
TRBJ1-5	17	.	TRBV10-3	.	CAISGRSLGSSNQPQHF	TGTGCCATCAGTGGAAGATCGTTAGGGAGTAGCAATCAGCCCCAGCATTTT
TRBJ1-2	13	.	TRBV6-5	.	CASSYSTAYGYTF	TGTGCCAGCAGTTACTCGACTGCCTATGGCTACACCTTC
TRBJ2-6	19	TRBD1	TRBV15	.	CATSRGRGTASSGANVLTF	TGTGCCACCAGCAGAGGCCGAGGGACAGCCAGCTCTGGGGCCAACGTCCTGACTTTC
TRBJ1-3	14	.	TRBV19	once	CASSIGGAGNTIYF	TGTGCCAGTAGTATAGGAGGCGCTGGAAACACCATATATTTT
TRBJ2-7	11	.	TRBV6-6	few	CASSFSYEQYF	TGTGCCAGCAGTTTCAGCTACGAGCAGTACTTC
TRBJ1-1	14	.	TRBV28	.	CATTLIQRNTEAFF	TGTGCCACCACTCTAATACAGCGAAACACTGAAGCTTTCTTT
TRBJ2-1	13	.	TRBV6-1	.	CANSPYSYNEQFF	TGTGCCAACAGTCCCTACTCCTACAATGAGCAGTTCTTC
TRBJ2-2	15	TRBD2	TRBV7-2	.	CASTWTSGRTGELFF	TGTGCCAGCACCTGGACTAGCGGGAGGACCGGGGAGCTGTTTTTT
TRBJ2-7	16	.	TRBV9	few	CASSVYGDRSSYEQYF	TGTGCCAGCAGCGTATACGGGGACCGGTCCTCCTACGAGCAGTACTTC
TRBJ1-5	17	TRBD1	TRBV5-1	few	CASSLLPYRGRGQPQHF	TGCGCCAGCAGCCTACTTCCCTACAGGGGAAGGGGCCAGCCCCAGCATTTT
TRBJ2-1	13	.	TRBV5-4	.	CASSLAPMSEQFF	TGTGCCAGCAGCTTGGCACCAATGAGTGAGCAGTTCTTC
TRBJ1-2	13	.	TRBV7-6	.	CASSSRYRGGYTF	TGTGCCAGCAGCTCCCGCTATCGAGGTGGCTACACCTTC
TRBJ2-6	16	TRBD1	TRBV6-6	.	CASSRQGAGGANVLTF	TGTGCCAGCAGTCGACAGGGGGCGGGGGGGGCCAACGTCCTGACTTTC
TRBJ2-1	15	.	TRBV7-2	.	CASSRGLSSYNEQFF	TGTGCCAGCAGCAGGGGGTTGAGCTCCTACAATGAGCAGTTCTTC
TRBJ2-3	14	.	TRBV5-6	.	CASSPEGRTDTQYF	TGTGCCAGCAGCCCGGAAGGACGCACAGATACGCAGTATTTT
TRBJ2-5	15	.	TRBV7-9	.	CASSPYTGEGETQYF	TGTGCCAGCAGCCCATACACAGGGGAGGGAGAGACCCAGTACTTC
TRBJ1-2	15	.	TRBV11-3	.	CASSPTTGLVDGYTF	TGTGCCAGCAGCCCAACAACGGGGCTGGTAGATGGCTACACCTTC
TRBJ2-4	13	.	TRBV7-6	.	CASSLGDKNIQYF	TGTGCCAGCAGCTTAGGGGACAAAAACATTCAGTACTTC
TRBJ1-5	16	TRBD1	TRBV7-2	.	CASSLLGQVSNQPQHF	TGTGCCAGCAGCTTGTTGGGACAGGTTAGCAATCAGCCCCAGCATTTT
TRBJ2-5	15	TRBD2	TRBV11-2	.	CASSSPRLARETQYF	TGTGCCAGCAGCTCCCCCCGACTAGCGCGGGAGACCCAGTACTTC
TRBJ2-7	14	TRBD2	TRBV11-2	.	CASSLTSGSLEQYF	TGTGCCAGCAGCTTAACTAGCGGGAGTCTCGAGCAGTACTTC
TRBJ2-3	14	TRBD2	TRBV12-5	.	CASGAGGPADTQYF	TGTGCTAGTGGGGCGGGGGGGCCCGCAGATACGCAGTATTTT
TRBJ1-3	15	.	TRBV19	.	CASRGLSFSGNTIYF	TGTGCCAGTAGAGGACTCTCCTTCTCTGGAAACACCATATATTTT
TRBJ2-5	15	.	TRBV5-1	.	CASSLGADNQETQYF	TGCGCCAGCAGCTTGGGAGCAGATAACCAAGAGACCCAGTACTTC
TRBJ1-1	13	.	TRBV7-9	.	CASSSGGGTEAFF	TGTGCCAGCAGCTCAGGCGGAGGCACTGAAGCTTTCTTT
TRBJ1-5	14	.	TRBV27	.	CASGALQGNQPQHF	TGTGCCAGCGGGGCCCTCCAGGGCAATCAGCCCCAGCATTTT
TRBJ2-7	16	TRBD2	TRBV7-2	few	CASSLKRSSGPYEQYF	TGTGCCAGCAGCTTAAAGCGGTCTAGCGGGCCCTACGAGCAGTACTTC
TRBJ1-4	15	.	TRBV5-1	once	CASSSLGGINEKLFF	TGCGCCAGCAGTTCCCTTGGGGGGATAAATGAAAAACTGTTTTTT
TRBJ2-1	15	TRBD2	TRBV11-2	.	CASRTSGGVRDEQFF	TGTGCCAGCAGGACTAGCGGGGGGGTTCGTGATGAGCAGTTCTTC
TRBJ2-7	13	.	TRBV4-3	.	CASSQGLAYEQYF	TGCGCCAGCAGCCAAGGATTAGCCTACGAGCAGTACTTC
TRBJ2-5	14	TRBD1	TRBV7-2	.	CASRSGQAAETQYF	TGTGCCAGCAGGTCGGGACAGGCCGCGGAGACCCAGTACTTC
TRBJ1-5	15	TRBD1	TRBV28	few	CASSIPTGEIQPQHF	TGTGCCAGCAGTATCCCCACAGGGGAGATCCAGCCCCAGCATTTT
TRBJ2-3	14	.	TRBV7-3	.	CASSLNSGPDTQYF	TGTGCCAGCAGCTTAAATTCTGGCCCAGATACGCAGTATTTT
TRBJ2-7	15	TRBD1	TRBV10-3	.	CAISNGQGANYEQYF	TGTGCCATCAGTAATGGACAGGGGGCGAACTACGAGCAGTACTTC
TRBJ2-5	9	.	TRBV2	.	CASGETQYF	TGTGCCAGCGGGGAGACCCAGTACTTC
TRBJ2-3	12	.	TRBV2	.	CASRGEADTQYF	TGTGCCAGCAGAGGGGAAGCAGATACGCAGTATTTT